Listed here is a single T cell receptor beta chain. Its antigen is not known. This specimen comes from a study of blood T cells in healthy people across ages. The individuals who served as donors were healthy Caucasians living in Russia, aged roughly 6 to 100. V shed 1 base, J shed 8 bases, and the junction held 5 bases outside the gene matches. The germline gives CDR1 KGHDR, CDR2 SFDVKD. The CDR3 extends over 14 amino acids. Findings and limits, study-wide: Diversity was higher, and naive CD4+ cells more numerous, in long-lived donors than in aged donors.

PCR was performed a second time for 7 to 11 cycles using a sample-barcoded 5' primer and a J-beta primer mix. Every cDNA was tagged by a template-switch adaptor with 12 random nucleotides. TCRdb re-derived calls from the 5' RACE reads in MiXCR, one entry per CDR3 protein. The data contain over 550,000 distinct CDR3 sequences, roughly 31% of them seen just once; the ten biggest clones take up around 14%. V is TRBV24-1 and J is TRBJ1-2; TRBD1 matches at 8 bases. The receptor comes from a woman older than 75 in good health. The sample was blood. CDR3 sequence: CATSDFSTGEGYTF. DNA for the CDR3: TGTGCCACCAGTGATTTTTCGACAGGGGAAGGCTACACCTTC.